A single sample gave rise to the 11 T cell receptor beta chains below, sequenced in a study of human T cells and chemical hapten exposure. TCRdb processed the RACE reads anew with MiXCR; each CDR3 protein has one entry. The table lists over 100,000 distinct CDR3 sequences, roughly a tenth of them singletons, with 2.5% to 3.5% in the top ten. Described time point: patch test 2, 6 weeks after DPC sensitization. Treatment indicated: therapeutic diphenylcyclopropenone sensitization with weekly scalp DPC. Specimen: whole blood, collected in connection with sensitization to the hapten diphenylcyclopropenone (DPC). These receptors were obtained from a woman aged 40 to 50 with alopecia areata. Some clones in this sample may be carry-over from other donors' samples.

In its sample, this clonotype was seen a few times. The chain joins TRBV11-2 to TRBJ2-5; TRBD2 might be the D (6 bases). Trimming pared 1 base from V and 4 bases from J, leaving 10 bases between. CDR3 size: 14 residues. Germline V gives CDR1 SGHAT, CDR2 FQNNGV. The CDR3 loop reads CASSLGPGVETQYF. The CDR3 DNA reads TGTGCCAGCAGCTTAGGCCCGGGGGTAGAGACCCAGTACTTC. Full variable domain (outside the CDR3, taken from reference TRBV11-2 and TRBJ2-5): EAGVAQSPRYKIIEKRQSVAFWCNPISGHATLYWYQQILGQGPKLLIQFQNNGVVDDSQLPKDRFSAERLKGVDSTLKIQPAKLEDSAVYLCASSLGPGVETQYFGPGTRLLVL.

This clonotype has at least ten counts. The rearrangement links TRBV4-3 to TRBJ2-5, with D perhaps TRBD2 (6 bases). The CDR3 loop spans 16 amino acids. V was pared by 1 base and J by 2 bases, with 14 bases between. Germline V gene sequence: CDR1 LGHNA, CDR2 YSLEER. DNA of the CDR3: TGCGCCAGCAGCCAAGGGGGGGAAGGGTATCAAGAGACCCAGTACTTC. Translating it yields CASSQGGEGYQETQYF.

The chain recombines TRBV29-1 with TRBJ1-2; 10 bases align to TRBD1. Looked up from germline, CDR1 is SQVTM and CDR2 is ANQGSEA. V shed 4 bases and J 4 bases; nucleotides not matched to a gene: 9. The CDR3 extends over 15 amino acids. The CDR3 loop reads CSVVTGGARPYGYTF. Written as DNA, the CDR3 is TGCAGCGTTGTGACAGGGGGCGCGAGACCCTATGGCTACACCTTC.

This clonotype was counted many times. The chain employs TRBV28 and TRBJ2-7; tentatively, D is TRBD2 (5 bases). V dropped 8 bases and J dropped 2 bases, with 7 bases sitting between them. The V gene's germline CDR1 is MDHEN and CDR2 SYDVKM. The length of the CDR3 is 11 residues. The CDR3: CASRGTYEQYF. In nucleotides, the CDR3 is TGTGCCAGCCGGGGTACCTACGAGCAGTACTTC.

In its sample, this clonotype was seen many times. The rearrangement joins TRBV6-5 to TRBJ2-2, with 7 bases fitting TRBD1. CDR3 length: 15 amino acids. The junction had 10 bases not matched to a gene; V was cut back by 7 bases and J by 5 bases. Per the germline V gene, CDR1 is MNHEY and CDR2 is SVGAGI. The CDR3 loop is CASIRQGFGTGELFF. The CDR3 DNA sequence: TGTGCCAGCATTAGACAGGGTTTCGGAACCGGGGAGCTGTTTTTT.

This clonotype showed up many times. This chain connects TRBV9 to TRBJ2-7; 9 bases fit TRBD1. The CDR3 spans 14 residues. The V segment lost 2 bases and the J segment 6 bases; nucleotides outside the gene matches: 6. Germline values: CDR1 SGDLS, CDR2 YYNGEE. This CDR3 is CASSVLQGAGEQYF. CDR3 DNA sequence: TGTGCCAGCAGCGTTTTACAGGGGGCAGGCGAGCAGTACTTC.

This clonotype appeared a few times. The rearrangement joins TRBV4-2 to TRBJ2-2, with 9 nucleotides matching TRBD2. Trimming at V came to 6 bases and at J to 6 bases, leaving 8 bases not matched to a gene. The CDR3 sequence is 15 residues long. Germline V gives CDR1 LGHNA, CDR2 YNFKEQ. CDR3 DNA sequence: TGTGCCAGCAGTTGGACTAGCGCTATTCCCGGGGAGCTGTTTTTT. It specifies CASSWTSAIPGELFF.

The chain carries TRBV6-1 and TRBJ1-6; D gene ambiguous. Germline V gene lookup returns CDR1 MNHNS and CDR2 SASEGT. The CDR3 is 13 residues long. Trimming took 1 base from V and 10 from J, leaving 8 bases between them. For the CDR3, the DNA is TGTGCCAGCAGTGAAGGGGGTTGGTCACCCCTCCACTTT. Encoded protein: CASSEGGWSPLHF.

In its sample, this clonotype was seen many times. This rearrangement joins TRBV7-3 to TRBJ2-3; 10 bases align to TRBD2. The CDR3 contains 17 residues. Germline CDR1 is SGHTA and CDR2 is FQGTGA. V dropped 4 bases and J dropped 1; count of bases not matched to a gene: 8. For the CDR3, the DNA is TGTGCCAGCAGCTCCCCCCCCGGGACTAGCGGCACAGATACGCAGTATTTT. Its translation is CASSSPPGTSGTDTQYF.

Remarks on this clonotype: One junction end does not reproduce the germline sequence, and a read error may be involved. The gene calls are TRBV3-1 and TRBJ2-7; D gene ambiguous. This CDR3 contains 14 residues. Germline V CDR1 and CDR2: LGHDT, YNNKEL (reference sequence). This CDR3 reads CASNQWDISYEQYF. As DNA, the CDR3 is TGTGCCAGCAACCAATGGGATATCTCCTACGAGCAGTACTTC.

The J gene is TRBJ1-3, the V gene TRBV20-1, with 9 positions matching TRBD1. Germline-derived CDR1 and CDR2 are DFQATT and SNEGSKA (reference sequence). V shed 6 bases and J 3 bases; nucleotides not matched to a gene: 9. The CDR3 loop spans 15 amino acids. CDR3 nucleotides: TGCAGTGCAACTACAGGGGGCGTGTATGGAAACACCATATATTTT. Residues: CSATTGGVYGNTIYF.